The 20 T cell receptor beta chains in this list originate from one sample, sequenced in a study of CD8+ T cells in alopecia areata. Treatment: oral pan-JAK inhibitor, 5-10 mg twice daily. TCR sequencing used cDNA made by reverse transcription of extracted RNA. The data were produced by immunoSEQ multiplex PCR, yet TCRdb's version contains in-frame clones alone and is incomplete. The sample lists 110,000 or so clones; approximately 59% were seen once. This sample comprised CD8+ T cells sorted from blood, obtained at week 4, from a patient treated with tofacitinib. The receptor source for this set is a human donor with alopecia areata.

This rearrangement joins TRBV7-9 to TRBJ2-3; D assignment may be TRBD1 or TRBD2 (5 bases each). In germline, CDR1 is SEHNR, CDR2 FQNEAQ (reference sequence). The ends were cut back, 4 bases at V and 0 bases at J, with 8 bases in the middle. This CDR3 spans 14 amino acids. The CDR3 DNA reads TGTGCCAGCAGCTGGGACCCAAGCACAGATACGCAGTATTTT. Protein: CASSWDPSTDTQYF.

In this sample, this clone turned up once. The genes are TRBV7-6 and TRBJ2-5, with D perhaps matching TRBD2 (7 bases). Near its end, the DNA agrees better with TRBJ2-7, so the J call may be wrong. The CDR3 extends over 13 amino acids. Looked up from germline, CDR1 is SGHVS and CDR2 is FNYEAQ. CDR3 bases: TGTGCCAGCAGCTACGCGGGGGCGGGCGAGCAGTACTTC. This translates into CASSYAGAGEQYF.

The chain has TRBV4-1 and TRBJ1-2; a weak D match, TRBD1 (6 bases). Germline CDR1 MGHRA, CDR2 YSYEKL. The CDR3 consists of 13 residues. The V end was cut by 3 bases, the J end by 6 bases, with 11 bases between. The CDR3 bases are TGCGCCAGCAGCCAGGTCACAGGGAATGGCTACACCTTC. Protein product: CASSQVTGNGYTF.

The chain has TRBV2 and TRBJ1-2; 8 nucleotides match TRBD1. The CDR3 loop spans 13 amino acids. The J segment lost 8 bases and the V segment lost 9 bases, leaving 11 bases of the junction unmatched. CDR1 is SNHLY and CDR2 is FYNNEI in the germline V gene. In nucleotides, the CDR3 is TGTGCCAGTGACGACAGGGGAGTGAGAGGCTACACCTTC. It specifies CASDDRGVRGYTF.

The chain carries TRBV29-1 and TRBJ1-3; 9 bases are a match to TRBD1. Germline V gene sequence: CDR1 SQVTM, CDR2 ANQGSEA. This CDR3 has 14 amino acids. The V gene end was trimmed by 6 bases and the J gene end by 4 bases; junction bases not matched to a gene: 7. In DNA form, the CDR3 reads TGCAGCGTCGGGGACAGGGTCACCGGAAACACCATATATTTT. Protein product: CSVGDRVTGNTIYF.

The chain recombines TRBV27 with TRBJ1-2; TRBD1 might be the D (6 bases). Germline V lookup: CDR1 MNHEY, CDR2 SMNVEV (reference sequence). Trimming pared 6 bases from V and 2 bases from J, leaving 10 bases between. The CDR3 consists of 13 residues. The CDR3 region is CASRPTGNYGYTF. The CDR3 DNA reads as TGTGCCAGCAGGCCCACAGGGAACTATGGCTACACCTTC.

Only one count was recorded for this clone. The chain combines TRBV29-1 with TRBJ1-1; 11 nucleotides line up with TRBD1. Germline lookup yields CDR1 SQVTM and CDR2 ANQGSEA. The CDR3 runs 16 residues. The V and J ends lost 6 bases and 2 bases, in that order; junction bases with no gene match: 11. CDR3 nucleotides: TGCAGCGTGGTAAATATTTGGACAGGGGGCAACACTGAAGCTTTCTTT. Protein product: CSVVNIWTGGNTEAFF. Based on the CDR3 plus reference TRBV29-1 and TRBJ1-1, the full variable domain is SAVISQKPSRDICQRGTSLTIQCQVDSQVTMMFWYRQQPGQSLTLIATANQGSEATYESGFVIDKFPISRPNLTFSTLTVSNMSPEDSSIYLCSVVNIWTGGNTEAFFGQGTRLTVV.

The chain is built from TRBV2 and TRBJ2-5, with unresolved D. V was clipped by 5 bases and J by 3 bases, with 10 bases between them. This CDR3 comprises 13 residues. Germline loops: CDR1 SNHLY, CDR2 FYNNEI. CDR3 residues: CASSLYGEETQYF. The CDR3 coding sequence is TGTGCCAGCAGTTTATACGGAGAAGAGACCCAGTACTTC.

CDR3 loop: CASRKGQSLGNEQFF. The CDR3 DNA follows: TGTGCCAGCAGGAAGGGACAGTCCCTGGGCAATGAGCAGTTCTTC. V gene TRBV6-5 combines with J gene TRBJ2-1; 7 bases are shared with TRBD1. The CDR3 spans 15 residues. Germline V gene lookup returns CDR1 MNHEY and CDR2 SVGAGI. With 6 bases clipped from V and 6 bases from J, the junction kept 11 bases outside the gene matches.

This clone turned up a few times. The rearrangement uses TRBV11-2 and TRBJ2-1; 7 positions match TRBD2. V shed 2 bases, J shed 0 bases, and the junction held 7 bases outside the gene matches. CDR3 length equals 17 residues. Germline CDR1 and CDR2: SGHAT and FQNNGV. The CDR3 loop is CASSLFPRGSSYNEQFF. The CDR3 DNA sequence: TGTGCCAGCAGCTTATTTCCGCGGGGGAGCTCCTACAATGAGCAGTTCTTC.

This clone appeared a few times. The chain links TRBV28 to TRBJ2-7; D ambiguous. This CDR3 contains 12 residues. V was shortened by 3 bases and J by 0 bases, with 3 bases between the two germline ends. Germline values: CDR1 MDHEN, CDR2 SYDVKM. This CDR3 reads CASSFSSYEQYF. CDR3 bases: TGTGCCAGCAGTTTCAGCTCCTACGAGCAGTACTTC.

The chain links TRBV19 to TRBJ1-2, with D maybe TRBD1 (6 bases). V gave up 3 bases and J gave up 3 bases, with 14 bases separating them. The CDR3 sequence is 15 residues long. From germline, CDR1 is LNHDA and CDR2 SQIVND (reference sequence). CDR3 sequence reads: CASSIWEAGDYGYTF. The DNA of the CDR3 is TGTGCCAGTAGTATCTGGGAGGCAGGGGACTATGGCTACACCTTC.

The chain recombines TRBV18 with TRBJ1-2; D remains unclear. Trimming took 2 bases from V and 3 from J, leaving 16 bases between them. This CDR3 is 16 amino acids long. Germline V gives CDR1 KGHSH, CDR2 LQKENI. CDR3 in DNA: TGTGCCAGCTCACCAGACGAGGGAATTGGGTACTATGGCTACACCTTC. It encodes CASSPDEGIGYYGYTF.

The V gene is TRBV7-8, the J gene TRBJ2-3; D unresolved. CDR3 length equals 11 residues. V was cut by 5 bases and J by 2 bases, with 2 bases left in between. The germline CDR1 and CDR2 sequences are SGHVS and FQNEAQ. CDR3 in amino acids: CASSVTDTQYF. CDR3 bases: TGTGCCAGCAGCGTCACAGATACGCAGTATTTT.

The table lists this clone with a few counts. The chain is built from TRBV11-2 and TRBJ2-1; D unclear. Per the germline V gene, CDR1 is SGHAT and CDR2 is FQNNGV. V was trimmed by 1 base and J by 10 bases, leaving 5 bases between them. CDR3 size: 11 residues. For the CDR3, the DNA is TGTGCCAGCAGCTTAGGGCTGGAGCAGTTCTTC. Its protein product is CASSLGLEQFF.

The rearrangement joins TRBV11-2 to TRBJ2-7; D gene uncertain. The CDR3 contains 13 residues. The V end lost 4 bases, the J end lost 2 bases, and 9 bases lay between the germline ends. The germline CDR1 and CDR2 sequences are SGHAT and FQNNGV. Here the CDR3 reads CASSSDGTYEQYF. In nucleotides, the CDR3 is TGTGCCAGCAGCTCAGACGGAACCTACGAGCAGTACTTC. The full variable domain, its missing parts supplied by reference TRBV11-2 and TRBJ2-7, is EAGVAQSPRYKIIEKRQSVAFWCNPISGHATLYWYQQILGQGPKLLIQFQNNGVVDDSQLPKDRFSAERLKGVDSTLKIQPAKLEDSAVYLCASSSDGTYEQYFGPGTRLTVT.

The V and J genes are TRBV2 and TRBJ2-3; no reliable D call. The CDR3 has 13 amino acids. V was shortened by 8 bases and J by 2 bases, with 11 bases between the two germline ends. The germline gives CDR1 SNHLY, CDR2 FYNNEI. CDR3 in DNA: TGTGCCAGCCGTAAAGCTGTCACAGATACGCAGTATTTT. This gives the protein CASRKAVTDTQYF.

The CDR3 region has the DNA TGCGCCAGCAGCCAAGCCCGGGGGACCTACGAGCAGTACTTC. It codes for CASSQARGTYEQYF. The J gene is TRBJ2-7, the V gene TRBV4-3; D is perhaps TRBD2 (6 bases). The CDR3 sequence is 14 residues long. Trimming pared 1 base from V and 2 bases from J, leaving 9 bases between. Germline-derived CDR1 and CDR2 are LGHNA and YSLEER.

This sequence joins TRBV30 and TRBJ2-7; 7 nucleotides match TRBD1. Per germline, CDR1 GTSNPN and CDR2 SVGIG (reference sequence). J was trimmed by 4 bases and V by 5 bases; bases with no gene match: 8. The CDR3 has 13 amino acids. The CDR3 loop is CAWATGTEYEQYF. CDR3 DNA sequence: TGTGCCTGGGCCACCGGGACAGAATACGAGCAGTACTTC.

This clone has a handful of counts. The J gene is TRBJ2-3, the V gene TRBV7-9, with D perhaps assigned TRBD1 or TRBD2 (6 bases each). This CDR3 comprises 15 residues. Trimming left V 1 base short and J 4 bases short, with 12 bases between. Germline CDR1 and CDR2: SEHNR and FQNEAQ (reference sequence). The CDR3 here is CASSLGDGGADTQYF. The CDR3 DNA is TGTGCCAGCAGCTTAGGTGACGGGGGCGCAGATACGCAGTATTTT.